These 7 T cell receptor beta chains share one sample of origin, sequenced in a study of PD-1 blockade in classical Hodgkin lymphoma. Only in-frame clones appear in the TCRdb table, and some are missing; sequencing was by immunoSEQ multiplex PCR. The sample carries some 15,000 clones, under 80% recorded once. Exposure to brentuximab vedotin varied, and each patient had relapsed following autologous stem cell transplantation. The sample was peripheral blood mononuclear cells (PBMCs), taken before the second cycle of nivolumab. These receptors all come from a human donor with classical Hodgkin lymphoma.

The CDR3 DNA sequence: TGTGCCAGCAGCTCGGGGACTGACAATTCACCCCTCCACTTT. The encoded protein is CASSSGTDNSPLHF. The rearrangement uses TRBV11-3 and TRBJ1-6; tentatively, D is TRBD1 (5 bases). The germline CDR1 and CDR2 sequences are SGHNT and YENEEA. Between the trimmed V and J ends, which lost 4 bases and 7 bases, there was a span of 11 bases. The CDR3 is 14 amino acids.

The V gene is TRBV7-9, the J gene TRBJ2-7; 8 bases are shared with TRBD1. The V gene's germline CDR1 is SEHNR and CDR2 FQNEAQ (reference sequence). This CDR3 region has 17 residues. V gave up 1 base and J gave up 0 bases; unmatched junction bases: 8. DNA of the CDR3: TGTGCCAGCAGCTTAGGTTTGACAGGGGCTGTCTCCTACGAGCAGTACTTC. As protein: CASSLGLTGAVSYEQYF.

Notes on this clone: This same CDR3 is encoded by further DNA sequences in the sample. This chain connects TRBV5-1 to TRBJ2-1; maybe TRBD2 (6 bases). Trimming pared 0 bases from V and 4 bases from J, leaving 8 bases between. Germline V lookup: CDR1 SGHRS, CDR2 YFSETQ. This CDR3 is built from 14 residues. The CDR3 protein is CASSLGDSYNEQFF. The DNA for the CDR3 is TGCGCCAGCAGCTTGGGGGACTCGTACAATGAGCAGTTCTTC. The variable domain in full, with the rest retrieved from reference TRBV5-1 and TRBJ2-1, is KAGVTQTPRYLIKTRGQQVTLSCSPISGHRSVSWYQQTPGQGLQFLFEYFSETQRNKGNFPGRFSGRQFSNSRSEMNVSTLELGDSALYLCASSLGDSYNEQFFGPGTRLTVL.

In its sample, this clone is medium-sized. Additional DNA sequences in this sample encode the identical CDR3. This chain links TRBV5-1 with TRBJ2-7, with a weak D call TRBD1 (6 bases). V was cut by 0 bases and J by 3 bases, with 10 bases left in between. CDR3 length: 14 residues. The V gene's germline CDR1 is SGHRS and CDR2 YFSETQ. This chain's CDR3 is CASSLGQGSYEQYF. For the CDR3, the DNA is TGCGCCAGCAGCTTGGGGCAGGGGAGCTACGAGCAGTACTTC. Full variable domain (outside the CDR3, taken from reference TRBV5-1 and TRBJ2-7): KAGVTQTPRYLIKTRGQQVTLSCSPISGHRSVSWYQQTPGQGLQFLFEYFSETQRNKGNFPGRFSGRQFSNSRSEMNVSTLELGDSALYLCASSLGQGSYEQYFGPGTRLTVT.

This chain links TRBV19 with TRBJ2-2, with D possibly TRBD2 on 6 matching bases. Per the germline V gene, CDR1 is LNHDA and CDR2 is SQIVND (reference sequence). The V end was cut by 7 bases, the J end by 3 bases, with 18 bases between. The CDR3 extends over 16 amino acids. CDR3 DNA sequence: TGTGCCAGTAACATGTTCGGGGGACCCCACACCGGGGAGCTGTTTTTT. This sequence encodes CASNMFGGPHTGELFF. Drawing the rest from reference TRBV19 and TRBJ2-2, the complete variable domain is DGGITQSPKYLFRKEGQNVTLSCEQNLNHDAMYWYRQDPGQGLRLIYYSQIVNDFQKGDIAEGYSVSREKKESFPLTVTSAQKNPTAFYLCASNMFGGPHTGELFFGEGSRLTVL.

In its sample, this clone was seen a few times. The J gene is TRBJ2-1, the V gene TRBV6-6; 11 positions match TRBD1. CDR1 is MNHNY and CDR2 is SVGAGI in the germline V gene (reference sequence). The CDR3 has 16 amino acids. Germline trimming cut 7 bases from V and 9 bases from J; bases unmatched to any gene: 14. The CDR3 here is CASTPSGTGGQSEQFF. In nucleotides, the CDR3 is TGTGCCAGCACACCTTCCGGGACAGGGGGACAAAGTGAGCAGTTCTTC.

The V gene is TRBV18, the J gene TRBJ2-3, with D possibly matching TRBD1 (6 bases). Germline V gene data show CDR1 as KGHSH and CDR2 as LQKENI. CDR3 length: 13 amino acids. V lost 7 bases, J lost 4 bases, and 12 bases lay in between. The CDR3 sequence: CASCNQGSDTQYF. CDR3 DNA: TGTGCCAGCTGTAATCAGGGGTCAGATACGCAGTATTTT.